The clone carrying this T cell receptor beta chain was observed a single time. Its antigen remains unidentified. The V end lost 5 bases, the J end lost 0 bases, and 10 bases lay between the germline ends. The V gene's germline CDR1 is SGHTA and CDR2 FQGTGA. The CDR3 has 14 amino acids. The data are from a study of cytomegalovirus exposure and HLA in healthy donors. The PCR ran on 60 Vbeta and 13 Jbeta primers. Data came from immunoSEQ multiplex PCR; TCRdb stores just in-frame clones and leaves some out. The sample holds 150,000 to 200,000 clones; roughly 72% are singletons and the top ten take approximately 2%. Study conclusions and caveats: There were reportedly fewer N-insertions in an Asian-associated ancestry cluster than the roughly 610-donor mean, in a later analysis. HLA alleles showed associations with around 15,000 TCR beta sequences in a later analysis, at a 0.05 false discovery rate.

Sequenced input: PBMCs. This chain connects TRBV7-3 to TRBJ1-1; D is ambiguous. The origin of this receptor is a man aged 25-45 years in good health and CMV-seronegative. The chain's CDR3 is CASSLLGVNTEAFF. The DNA for the CDR3 is TGTGCCAGCAGCCTCCTCGGGGTGAACACTGAAGCTTTCTTT.